This section outlines one T cell receptor beta chain sequence together with its context. The antigen is not known. It was with 60 Vbeta and 13 Jbeta primers that the PCR ran. Sequenced by immunoSEQ multiplex PCR; TCRdb stores in-frame clones only, minus some. This table holds roughly 110,000 clones, around 73% found once. This sample is part of a study of cytomegalovirus exposure and HLA in healthy donors. On the study more broadly: Early released data comprised about 84 million unique TCRs from HLA-typed donors. There were over 350 genotyped donors. Of these, roughly 84% fell in the genetic ancestry cluster associated with self-reported Caucasian donors. Study-wide results and limits: A few V segments could not be told apart, such as TRBV6-2 and TRBV6-3, and were left out.

V was pared by 0 bases and J by 9 bases, with 11 bases between. Germline CDR1 is KGHSH and CDR2 is LQKENI. The CDR3 loop spans 13 amino acids. The sample was PBMCs. The V call is TRBV18, the J call TRBJ1-2, with no clear D. This sequence originates from a woman aged 25 to 39 in good health and CMV-seropositive. The CDR3: CASSPPAAGSYTF. CDR3 sequence (DNA): TGTGCCAGCTCACCACCGGCCGCGGGAAGCTACACCTTC.